These 30 T cell receptor beta chains originate from one sample sequenced in a study of blood T cells in healthy people across ages (dated by TCRdb to 2014 to 2015). The library came from 5' RACE. TCRdb lists the instrument as Illumina HiSeq 2500. A second PCR of about 7 to 12 cycles was run with a J-beta primer mix and a sample-barcoded 5' primer. TCRdb trimmed the raw reads at Q25, called clones with MiXCR and kept productive beta chains. Under each unique CDR3 protein, matching rows form one entry showing the most common genes and DNA. The sample table records around 670,000 distinct CDR3 sequences; 25% to 30% of these occur just once. Clones ranked in the top ten supply roughly 14% of the sample. Sequencing input: blood. These TCRs come from a woman older than 75 in good health.

This clonotype came up a few times. At one end, the junction sequence differs from germline, possibly due to a read error. The V call is TRBV12-3 or TRBV12-4, the J call TRBJ1-2, with a possible D match to TRBD1 (5 bases). The CDR3 is 14 amino acids. The CDR3 loop is CACRLSTGGYGYTF. The CDR3 DNA is TGTGCCTGCAGACTTTCAACAGGAGGTTATGGCTACACCTTC.

Turning to this clonotype: A much larger clone is a single base away; this may be a read error. CDR3 amino acids: CASSWESGSYEQYF. For the CDR3, the DNA is TGCGCCAGCAGCTGGGAGTCGGGATCCTACGAGCAGTACTTC. The genes are TRBV5-1 and TRBJ2-7, with a weak D call TRBD2 (5 bases). The CDR3 sequence is 14 residues long. Trimming stripped 3 bases from V and 1 base from J, with 11 bases between. Germline assignment: CDR1 SGHRS and CDR2 YFSETQ.

The chain joins TRBV7-8 to TRBJ1-5; D not certain. Germline loops: CDR1 SGHVS, CDR2 FQNEAQ. The CDR3 is 13 amino acids. V was trimmed by 0 bases and J by 7 bases, leaving 7 bases between them. In nucleotides, the CDR3 is TGTGCCAGCAGCTTAGCGCAGGAACAGCCCCAGCATTTT. Protein sequence: CASSLAQEQPQHF.

This clonotype was detected many times. A much larger clone lies one base from this, so it may be a read error. This rearrangement joins TRBV5-6 to TRBJ2-1; D not certain. The DNA end lines up better with TRBJ2-7; the J call may be wrong. In germline, CDR1 is SGHDT, CDR2 YYEEEE. The CDR3 spans 16 residues. The DNA for the CDR3 is TGTGCCAGCAGCTACACTCCGGCCCCCTCCTACAATGAGCAGTACTTC. This codes for CASSYTPAPSYNEQYF.

This clonotype was detected ten times or more. This rearrangement joins TRBV28 to TRBJ2-3; D is possibly TRBD2 (6 bases). The CDR3 runs to 15 residues. Germline-derived CDR1 and CDR2 are MDHEN and SYDVKM. Trimming removed 4 bases from V and 1 base from J, with 12 bases in between. In nucleotides, the CDR3 is TGTGCCAGCAGTTCTCAGGGACTTGGCACAGATACGCAGTATTTT. It encodes CASSSQGLGTDTQYF.

Concerning this clonotype: A read error is possible here, since a much larger clone lies one base away. The rearrangement uses TRBV20-1 and TRBJ2-3, with D perhaps matching TRBD1 or TRBD2 (6 bases each). Per the germline V gene, CDR1 is DFQATT and CDR2 is SNEGSKA (reference sequence). The CDR3 is 14 residues long. CDR3 residues: CSASGGHSTDTRYF. The DNA of the CDR3 is TGCAGTGCTAGCGGGGGCCACAGCACAGATACGCGGTATTTT.

Note on this clonotype: Being one base from a much bigger clone, this may be a read error. The V gene is TRBV29-1, the J gene TRBJ2-1, with a possible D match to TRBD1 (5 bases). The J call may not be correct, given that the DNA end is closer to TRBJ2-7. This CDR3 is built from 11 residues. The germline CDR1 and CDR2 sequences are SQVTM and ANQGSEA. The CDR3 reads CSFDSLNEQYF. The CDR3 nucleotides are TGCAGCTTCGACAGCCTGAATGAGCAGTACTTC.

To note about this clonotype: One base away lies a much larger clone, so this may be a sequencing read error. The rearrangement links TRBV6-2 or TRBV6-3 to TRBJ2-5; 8 bases are a match to TRBD2. Germline values: CDR1 MNHEY, CDR2 SVGEGT. The CDR3 extends over 14 amino acids. Trimming took 1 base from V and 11 from J; bases not matched to a gene: 9. CDR3 DNA: TGTGCCAGCAGTTACTGGGGGACTAGAGATGAGCAGTACTTC. This sequence encodes CASSYWGTRDEQYF.

V is TRBV27 and J is TRBJ2-5; no definite D call. V gave up 0 bases and J gave up 4 bases, with 12 bases separating them. CDR3 size: 15 residues. Germline values: CDR1 MNHEY, CDR2 SMNVEV (reference sequence). CDR3 loop: CASSLSASIRETQYF. The DNA of the CDR3 is TGTGCCAGCAGTTTATCTGCTTCAATACGAGAGACCCAGTACTTC.

Many counts were recorded for this clonotype. A read error may produce the germline difference seen at one junction end. J is TRBJ1-1 and V is TRBV7-2, with 7 positions matching TRBD1. The CDR3 totals 14 residues. The V gene's germline CDR1 is SGHTA and CDR2 FQGNSA. The CDR3 here is CASSLDRMNTEAFF. CDR3 DNA sequence: TGCGCCAGCAGCCTGGACAGGATGAACACTGAAGCTTTCTTT.

This clonotype was counted between two and nine times. This chain joins TRBV20-1 and TRBJ2-2; D call uncertain. There are 16 residues in the CDR3. V was shortened by 5 bases and J by 1 base, with 17 bases between the two germline ends. Germline V gene sequence: CDR1 DFQATT, CDR2 SNEGSKA (reference sequence). DNA for the CDR3: TGCAGTGCTGATCCTCTAAACAGCAGGAACACCGGGGAGCTGTTTTTT. Translated: CSADPLNSRNTGELFF.

As for this clonotype: A read error may explain this, as a much larger clone is one base away. The rearrangement uses TRBV20-1 and TRBJ2-5; 7 bases align to TRBD2. This CDR3 has 11 residues. From germline, CDR1 is DFQATT and CDR2 SNEGSKA (reference sequence). CDR3: CRASGDETQYF. The DNA of the CDR3 is TGCAGGGCTAGCGGTGACGAGACCCAGTACTTC.

CDR3 amino acids: CASSLLDRGNTYEQYF. Written as DNA, the CDR3 is TGTGCCAGCTCACTATTGGACAGGGGGAATACCTACGAGCAGTACTTC. The chain is built from TRBV18 and TRBJ2-7; 10 bases fit TRBD1. The germline CDR1 and CDR2 sequences are KGHSH and LQKENI. J gave up 2 bases and V 4 bases, and 8 bases lay outside the gene matches. This CDR3 contains 16 residues.

This clonotype has a count of ten or more. The chain carries TRBV2 and TRBJ2-6; 13 bases fit TRBD2. CDR1 and CDR2 (germline): SNHLY, FYNNEI. This CDR3 has 19 amino acids. The V segment lost 7 bases and the J segment 2 bases; nucleotides outside the gene matches: 11. CDR3: CASTQRTSGGMAGANVLTF. The CDR3 DNA sequence: TGTGCCAGCACCCAGAGGACTAGCGGGGGTATGGCTGGGGCCAACGTCCTGACTTTC.

On this clonotype itself: A read error may be the cause here, since a much bigger clone is one base away. CDR3 loop: CASSNRDRGQYEQYF. Written as DNA, the CDR3 is TGTGCCAGCAGTAACCGGGACAGGGGGCAATATGAGCAGTACTTC. The chain employs TRBV6-2 or TRBV6-3 and TRBJ2-7, with 12 positions matching TRBD1. Germline CDR1 MNHEY, CDR2 SVGEGT. The CDR3 covers 15 residues. V shed 5 bases and J 7 bases; nucleotides not matched to a gene: 9.

There are many counts of this clonotype. The V call is TRBV20-1, the J call TRBJ2-5, with a weak D call TRBD1 (5 bases). Trimming removed 2 bases at V and 4 bases at J, with 17 bases between. The CDR3 contains 15 residues. The V gene's germline CDR1 is DFQATT and CDR2 SNEGSKA (reference sequence). The CDR3 loop reads CSARRAGGQGETQYF. The CDR3 DNA sequence: TGCAGTGCTAGACGCGCAGGTGGGCAGGGAGAGACCCAGTACTTC.

On this clonotype: Sequence at one end of the junction differs from germline and may be a read error. The chain has TRBV6-5 and TRBJ2-5; a possible D gene is TRBD2 (6 bases). The CDR3 sequence is 16 residues long. Germline V gives CDR1 MNHEY, CDR2 SVGAGI. The CDR3 sequence is CTSSSPVRGYQETQYF. The CDR3 DNA is TGTACCAGCAGCTCACCTGTACGGGGGTACCAAGAGACCCAGTACTTC.

This clonotype was seen more than once but under ten times. The CDR3 sequence: CASSPGLPGANVLTF. In DNA, the CDR3 is TGCGCCAGCAGCCCTGGACTACCTGGGGCCAACGTCCTGACTTTC. The chain links TRBV5-1 to TRBJ2-6; D possibly corresponds to TRBD2 (6 bases). CDR3 length: 15 amino acids. Trimming left V 4 bases short and J 2 bases short, with 10 bases between. Germline V lookup: CDR1 SGHRS, CDR2 YFSETQ.

This clonotype was observed at least ten times. V is TRBV3-1 and J is TRBJ1-2; D is unclear. The CDR3 runs 14 residues. Trimming took 0 bases from V and 3 from J, leaving 8 bases between them. Germline assignment: CDR1 LGHDT and CDR2 YNNKEL (reference sequence). The CDR3 sequence is CASSQDEGYYGYTF. Here the CDR3 DNA reads TGTGCCAGCAGCCAAGATGAGGGCTACTATGGCTACACCTTC.

The sample holds many counts of this clonotype. This chain joins TRBV7-2 and TRBJ2-5; 11 nucleotides line up with TRBD2. There are 17 residues in the CDR3. Germline CDR1 and CDR2: SGHTA and FQGNSA. V shed 5 bases and J 11 bases; nucleotides not matched to a gene: 19. CDR3 region: CASSPPGLAGGNNEQYF. CDR3 bases: TGTGCCAGCAGCCCCCCCGGGCTAGCGGGGGGTAACAATGAGCAGTACTTC.

This clonotype was seen ten or more times. The rearrangement joins TRBV6-5 to TRBJ2-7; 8 positions agree with TRBD1. The germline V gene encodes CDR1 MNHEY and CDR2 SVGAGI. This CDR3 has 13 residues. V dropped 6 bases and J dropped 6; count of bases not matched to a gene: 7. The chain's CDR3 is CASRVQGEREQYF. The CDR3 DNA reads TGTGCCAGCAGAGTACAGGGGGAGCGCGAGCAGTACTTC.

This chain connects TRBV20-1 to TRBJ1-2; D ambiguous. CDR3 length: 15 amino acids. CDR1 and CDR2 (germline): DFQATT, SNEGSKA (reference sequence). V gave up 3 bases and J gave up 5 bases, with 19 bases separating them. CDR3 coding DNA: TGCAGTGCTAGTGATTTTTTGACCCACCCGTATGGCTACACCTTC. This sequence encodes CSASDFLTHPYGYTF.

Ten or more counts support this clonotype. The chain joins TRBV11-2 to TRBJ2-3; D is possibly TRBD1 or TRBD2 (5 bases each). The CDR3 has 14 residues. V was trimmed by 3 bases and J by 4 bases, leaving 11 bases between them. Germline V gene data show CDR1 as SGHAT and CDR2 as FQNNGV. For the CDR3, the DNA is TGTGCCAGCAGCTTCCACGGGGCATCAGATACGCAGTATTTT. Protein sequence: CASSFHGASDTQYF.

Details on this clonotype: Compared with germline, one end of the junction differs, possibly owing to a read error. The genes are TRBV5-1 and TRBJ1-1; the D is unclear. The CDR3 is 15 amino acids. Germline V CDR1 and CDR2: SGHRS, YFSETQ. CDR3 amino acids: CASSLELGLNTEAFF. The DNA for the CDR3 is TGCGCCAGCAGCTTGGAACTGGGGTTGAACACCGAAGCTTTCTTT.

This clonotype has just a few counts. The chain uses TRBV18 and TRBJ2-7; 7 nucleotides line up with TRBD1. CDR1 and CDR2 from the germline V gene are KGHSH and LQKENI. V lost 3 bases to trimming and J lost 5 bases; unmatched junction nucleotides: 7. The CDR3 totals 14 residues. The DNA for the CDR3 is TGTGCCAGCTCACCGCCCACAGGGGTCGACGAGCAGTACTTC. Its protein product is CASSPPTGVDEQYF.

This clonotype appeared a few times. The V and J genes are TRBV25-1 and TRBJ2-7; the D gene could be TRBD1 or TRBD2 (6 bases each). CDR3 size: 16 residues. The germline gives CDR1 MGHDK, CDR2 SYGVNS. V gave up 3 bases and J gave up 7 bases, with 22 bases separating them. CDR3 sequence: CASSDYRGTKQNEQYF. The CDR3, as DNA: TGTGCCAGCAGTGACTACCGGGGGACAAAACAGAATGAGCAGTACTTC.

Many counts were recorded for this clonotype. This chain uses TRBV7-2 with TRBJ1-5; D gene unclear. V dropped 2 bases and J dropped 7 bases, with 6 bases sitting between them. The CDR3 has 12 residues. The germline gives CDR1 SGHTA, CDR2 FQGNSA. In DNA, the CDR3 is TGTGCCAGCAGCTTATTTGGCCAGCCCCAGCATTTT. Its protein is CASSLFGQPQHF.

This clonotype has at least ten counts. J is TRBJ2-7 and V is TRBV6-5; D gene ambiguous. Germline V gene lookup returns CDR1 MNHEY and CDR2 SVGAGI. The CDR3 length is 11 residues. V lost 4 bases, J lost 7 bases, and 8 bases lay in between. This chain's CDR3 is CASSSPGEQYF. The DNA of the CDR3 is TGTGCCAGCAGTTCCCCCGGGGAGCAGTACTTC.

The chain couples TRBV20-1 to TRBJ1-5; D is undetermined. The CDR3 runs to 14 residues. From germline, CDR1 is DFQATT and CDR2 SNEGSKA (reference sequence). Trimming pared 2 bases from V and 0 bases from J, leaving 8 bases between. The CDR3 loop is CSARNRLSNQPQHF. CDR3 coding DNA: TGCAGTGCTAGAAACAGACTTAGCAATCAGCCCCAGCATTTT.

V is TRBV6-6 and J is TRBJ2-5, with D unclear. The DNA end lines up better with TRBJ2-7; the J call may be wrong. The CDR3 contains 14 residues. Germline V gene data show CDR1 as MNHNY and CDR2 as SVGAGI (reference sequence). As DNA, the CDR3 is TGTGCCAGTAGGCCAAGGACGGTCCCCTACGAGCAGTACTTC. As protein: CASRPRTVPYEQYF.